This section outlines one T cell receptor (beta chain) sequence together with its context. The antigen is undetermined. The source of the sample is a study of CD4+ T cells in melanoma. Findings and caveats of the study: In melanoma, neoantigen-specific CD4+ T cells reportedly differed in differentiation state. A reported correlation linked neoantigen-specific CD4+ T cells to CD8+, macrophage and B cell function.

Repertoires were generated with immunoSEQ multiplex PCR, while TCRdb's copy carries only in-frame clones and drops some. The sample lists 13,000 or so clones, 68% occurring once. CDR3 length: 15 residues. V gave up 6 bases and J gave up 4 bases, with 16 bases separating them. The germline gives CDR1 MNHEY, CDR2 SVGAGI. This TCR was recovered from a human donor with melanoma. The J gene is TRBJ1-5, the V gene TRBV6-5; possible D gene TRBD1, 6 bases. The sequenced sample was cells from a culture (not recorded whether cultured in vitro). In nucleotides, the CDR3 is TGTGCCAGCAGCTCCTCTGGGGGGCTTAATCAGCCCCAGCATTTT. Translation: CASSSSGGLNQPQHF.